The next 31 T cell receptor beta chains were all read from a single sample in a study of T cell repertoires in cytomegalovirus infection. Which antigens these TCRs recognize remains unknown. TCRdb recomputed calls from the reads with MiXCR, one row per CDR3 protein. Found here are some 560,000 distinct CDR3 sequences, 35% to 50% of them singletons; the top ten hold around 50%. The source material was cultured PBMCs, sampled from culture after CMV antigen stimulation. The receptors stem from a human donor in good health (CMV status not recorded). Some clones in this sample may be carry-over from other donors' samples.

The sample holds a few counts of this clonotype. The chain combines TRBV7-6 with TRBJ2-1, with a tentative D call TRBD2 (5 bases). Germline assignment: CDR1 SGHVS and CDR2 FNYEAQ. This CDR3 is built from 19 residues. The V and J ends lost 5 bases and 2 bases respectively, with 25 bases between them. CDR3 protein: CASSQSPPRTNGAYNEQFF. In nucleotides, the CDR3 is TGTGCCAGCAGCCAGTCCCCCCCTCGTACGAACGGGGCCTACAATGAGCAGTTCTTC.

The chain uses TRBV7-2 and TRBJ2-7; D unresolved. This CDR3 contains 12 residues. V gave up 3 bases and J gave up 6 bases, with 9 bases separating them. Germline-derived CDR1 and CDR2 are SGHTA and FQGNSA. Here the CDR3 DNA reads TGTGCCAGCAGCTTCGACATCGGCGAGCAGTACTTC. As protein: CASSFDIGEQYF.

This clonotype appeared a few times. This sequence joins TRBV12-3 or TRBV12-4 and TRBJ1-1, with a tentative D call TRBD1 (5 bases). The CDR3 runs to 15 residues. V lost 5 bases and J 4 bases, leaving 17 bases between the germline ends. The CDR3 loop reads CASSPAGFYGTEAFF. CDR3 bases: TGTGCCAGCAGTCCCGCAGGGTTTTATGGCACTGAAGCTTTCTTT.

This clonotype has only a few counts. J is TRBJ2-5 and V is TRBV7-2; no definite D call. The germline gives CDR1 SGHTA, CDR2 FQGNSA. The length of the CDR3 is 14 residues. Trimming took 5 bases from V and 4 from J, leaving 14 bases between them. CDR3 nucleotide sequence: TGTGCCAGCAGCGTAGGCCTGAGAGCAGAGACCCAGTACTTC. This encodes CASSVGLRAETQYF.

V usage is TRBV20-1 and J usage is TRBJ1-2; TRBD1 might be the D (5 bases). Germline CDR1 DFQATT, CDR2 SNEGSKA (reference sequence). Trimming left V 3 bases short and J 4 bases short, with 9 bases between. This CDR3 comprises 12 residues. Here the CDR3 DNA reads TGCAGTGCTAGCAAGGGGAGCTATGGCTACACCTTC. Translating gives CSASKGSYGYTF.

This clonotype occurred a few times. The V call is TRBV12-3 or TRBV12-4, the J call TRBJ1-4; D is possibly TRBD1 (5 bases). The CDR3 runs 13 residues. V shed 3 bases and J shed 5 bases, with 7 bases lying between them. In DNA form, the CDR3 reads TGTGCCAGCAGTTTGAACAGGAATGAAAAACTGTTTTTT. It specifies CASSLNRNEKLFF.

The genes are TRBV2 and TRBJ2-1, with TRBD2 identical over 8 bases. Germline trimming cut 5 bases from V and 7 bases from J; bases unmatched to any gene: 10. The CDR3 is 15 amino acids. Germline V lookup: CDR1 SNHLY, CDR2 FYNNEI. The CDR3 sequence is CASSSTGTRPNEQFF. The CDR3, as DNA: TGTGCCAGCAGTTCGACCGGGACTAGACCGAATGAGCAGTTCTTC.

The chain employs TRBV4-1 and TRBJ1-2; D is unresolved. With 0 bases removed from V and 3 bases from J, the gap between germline ends came to 8 bases. Germline CDR1 and CDR2: MGHRA and YSYEKL. The CDR3 is 14 amino acids. The CDR3 is CASSQDSAHYGYTF. The CDR3, as DNA: TGCGCCAGCAGCCAAGATTCAGCCCACTATGGCTACACCTTC.

This rearrangement joins TRBV11-2 to TRBJ1-1; 7 nucleotides agree with TRBD1. The germline gives CDR1 SGHAT, CDR2 FQNNGV. The J segment lost 2 bases and the V segment lost 1 base, leaving 4 bases of the junction unmatched. This CDR3 is 15 amino acids long. The CDR3 region has the DNA TGTGCCAGCAGCTTAGCTTGGGACAGCAACACTGAAGCTTTCTTT. Its protein is CASSLAWDSNTEAFF.

The V call is TRBV6-2 or TRBV6-3, the J call TRBJ2-2; unclear D gene. The germline V and J ends were trimmed by 3 bases and 3 bases, with 5 bases remaining between them. Looked up from germline, CDR1 is MNHEY and CDR2 is SVGEGT. The CDR3 extends over 13 amino acids. CDR3 protein: CASSYFDTGELFF. CDR3 DNA sequence: TGTGCCAGCAGTTATTTTGACACCGGGGAGCTGTTTTTT.

The chain links TRBV10-3 to TRBJ2-2; D is possibly TRBD2 (5 bases). The CDR3 contains 15 residues. Trimming took 3 bases from V and 3 from J, leaving 11 bases between them. Per the germline V gene, CDR1 is ENHRY and CDR2 is SYGVKD. CDR3 in amino acids: CAISDPGKDTGELFF. CDR3 bases: TGTGCCATCAGTGACCCCGGGAAGGACACCGGGGAGCTGTTTTTT.

V gene TRBV11-2 combines with J gene TRBJ2-7; 10 bases fit TRBD2. CDR3 length equals 14 residues. Germline CDR1 is SGHAT and CDR2 is FQNNGV. With 4 bases clipped from V and 3 bases from J, the junction kept 3 bases outside the gene matches. CDR3 sequence reads: CASSSTSGFYEQYF. DNA for the CDR3: TGTGCCAGCAGCTCGACTAGCGGGTTCTACGAGCAGTACTTC.

V gene TRBV2 combines with J gene TRBJ2-6, with no clear D. The ends were cut back, 1 base at V and 0 bases at J, with 7 bases in the middle. Germline V CDR1 and CDR2: SNHLY, FYNNEI. This CDR3 comprises 16 residues. The CDR3: CASSEERYSGANVLTF. CDR3 DNA: TGTGCCAGCAGTGAAGAAAGGTACTCTGGGGCCAACGTCCTGACTTTC.

This clonotype has more than one count but fewer than ten. The chain has TRBV7-8 and TRBJ1-1; no reliable D call. Per germline, CDR1 SGHVS and CDR2 FQNEAQ. Trimming took off 5 bases at V and 7 bases at J, with 8 bases between the two ends. The CDR3 is made up of 11 amino acids. Here the CDR3 DNA reads TGTGCCAGCAGCCGCGGGATTGAAGCTTTCTTT. Amino acids: CASSRGIEAFF.

This clonotype was observed once. J is TRBJ2-7 and V is TRBV7-2, with 9 bases fitting TRBD1. This CDR3 has 15 amino acids. Germline V gene lookup returns CDR1 SGHTA and CDR2 FQGNSA. The V gene end was trimmed by 2 bases and the J gene end by 2 bases; junction bases not matched to a gene: 4. The chain's CDR3 is CASSLKTGGPYEQYF. As DNA, the CDR3 is TGTGCCAGCAGCTTAAAGACAGGGGGTCCCTACGAGCAGTACTTC.

V is TRBV5-1 and J is TRBJ2-5; D possibly uses TRBD1 or TRBD2 (5 bases each). The length of the CDR3 is 15 residues. CDR1 SGHRS and CDR2 YFSETQ come from the germline V gene. Trimming removed 4 bases at V and 2 bases at J, with 15 bases between. CDR3 region: CASSPTGRNQETQYF. In DNA form, the CDR3 reads TGCGCCAGCAGCCCGACGGGACGGAATCAAGAGACCCAGTACTTC.

The chain uses TRBV7-9 and TRBJ2-4, with 11 bases lining up with TRBD2. V lost 4 bases and J lost 0; bases outside the gene matches: 11. The CDR3 has 19 residues. CDR1 and CDR2 from the germline V gene are SEHNR and FQNEAQ (reference sequence). CDR3 bases: TGTGCCAGCAGCTCCCTTAGCGGGAGGGATTATCTAGCCAAAAACATTCAGTACTTC. The encoded protein is CASSSLSGRDYLAKNIQYF.

In its sample, this clonotype was seen a few times. DNA of the CDR3: TGTGCCAGCGACGGACAGGGAGGCGGGGAGCTGTTTTTT. Translation gives CASDGQGGGELFF. The chain joins TRBV6-1 to TRBJ2-2; TRBD1 aligns across 8 bases. Germline V gene lookup returns CDR1 MNHNS and CDR2 SASEGT. The CDR3 length is 13 residues. V lost 8 bases and J lost 7; bases outside the gene matches: 6.

This chain links TRBV6-5 with TRBJ2-5; maybe TRBD2 (5 bases). The CDR3 totals 14 residues. V was pared by 4 bases and J by 3 bases, with 12 bases between. Germline loops: CDR1 MNHEY, CDR2 SVGAGI. The CDR3 nucleotides read TGTGCCAGCAGTTCCCACTCGGGGAAAGAGACCCAGTACTTC. The encoded protein is CASSSHSGKETQYF.

This chain uses TRBV18 with TRBJ1-1; D is undetermined. V was shortened by 8 bases and J by 1 base, with 11 bases between the two germline ends. CDR1 and CDR2 (germline): KGHSH, LQKENI. The CDR3 has 13 amino acids. The CDR3 DNA reads as TGTGCCAGCACCTACGATGGGAACACTGAAGCTTTCTTT. Translation: CASTYDGNTEAFF.

The J gene is TRBJ1-2, the V gene TRBV25-1; D is unresolved. Looked up from germline, CDR1 is MGHDK and CDR2 is SYGVNS. Trimming cost V 6 bases and J 0 bases, with 2 bases left between them. CDR3 size: 11 residues. CDR3 protein: CASSSNYGYTF. The CDR3 bases are TGTGCCAGCAGCTCTAACTATGGCTACACCTTC.

This chain uses TRBV14 with TRBJ2-3; D assignment may be TRBD1 or TRBD2 (5 bases each). V dropped 4 bases and J dropped 1 base, with 18 bases sitting between them. Looked up from germline, CDR1 is SGHDN and CDR2 is FVKESK. The CDR3 extends over 17 amino acids. DNA of the CDR3: TGTGCCAGCAGCCTCTCCCCTCGGGGACGCGGCACAGATACGCAGTATTTT. Protein: CASSLSPRGRGTDTQYF. The full variable domain, rest sourced from reference TRBV14 and TRBJ2-3, is EAGVTQFPSHSVIEKGQTVTLRCDPISGHDNLYWYRRVMGKEIKFLLHFVKESKQDESGMPNNRFLAERTGGTYSTLKVQPAELEDSGVYFCASSLSPRGRGTDTQYFGPGTRLTVL.

This sequence joins TRBV5-1 and TRBJ1-2; D is undetermined. The CDR3 spans 13 residues. The V gene lost 4 bases and the J gene lost 3 bases, with 10 bases spanning the gap. Germline CDR1 and CDR2: SGHRS and YFSETQ. CDR3 residues: CASSPRPHYGYTF. The CDR3, as DNA: TGCGCCAGCAGCCCTCGTCCCCACTATGGCTACACCTTC.

This rearrangement joins TRBV4-1 to TRBJ2-2; D remains unclear. CDR3 length: 15 residues. Germline V CDR1 and CDR2: MGHRA, YSYEKL. V was cut by 1 base and J by 5 bases, with 11 bases left in between. CDR3 amino acids: CASSQGSFRTGELFF. The CDR3, as DNA: TGCGCCAGCAGCCAAGGGAGTTTTAGGACCGGGGAGCTGTTTTTT.

There are many counts of this clonotype. The J gene is TRBJ1-4, the V gene TRBV7-2; D is uncertain. The germline gives CDR1 SGHTA, CDR2 FQGNSA. Trimming pared 1 base from V and 8 bases from J, leaving 20 bases between. CDR3 length equals 17 residues. The CDR3 spells CASSLEGGVLPGEKLFF. CDR3 DNA: TGTGCCAGCAGCTTAGAGGGTGGTGTACTCCCCGGGGAAAAACTGTTTTTT.

The V call is TRBV28, the J call TRBJ1-2; D gene ambiguous. CDR3 length: 14 amino acids. Germline V gene data show CDR1 as MDHEN and CDR2 as SYDVKM. Trimming removed 3 bases from V and 8 bases from J, with 16 bases in between. The CDR3 nucleotides are TGTGCCAGCAGTTTTATCGGCACGGTGAGGGGCTACACCTTC. It codes for CASSFIGTVRGYTF.

There are a few counts of this clonotype. The chain carries TRBV18 and TRBJ2-7; TRBD1 matches at 9 bases. This CDR3 comprises 15 residues. Germline CDR1 is KGHSH and CDR2 is LQKENI. The J segment lost 2 bases and the V segment lost 2 bases, leaving 4 bases of the junction unmatched. CDR3 sequence: CASSPGQGSTYEQYF. CDR3 nucleotide sequence: TGTGCCAGCTCACCAGGACAGGGGTCGACCTACGAGCAGTACTTC.

The V gene is TRBV11-2, the J gene TRBJ1-1; the D gene is possibly TRBD1 (6 bases). This CDR3 region has 19 residues. Germline CDR1 is SGHAT and CDR2 is FQNNGV. V was trimmed by 2 bases and J by 2 bases, leaving 24 bases between them. The DNA for the CDR3 is TGTGCCAGCAGCTTATTTCAGGGGTTGTCGGGGGAAGGAAACACTGAAGCTTTCTTT. Amino acids: CASSLFQGLSGEGNTEAFF.

The sample holds a few counts of this clonotype. This chain connects TRBV19 to TRBJ1-2; 11 nucleotides line up with TRBD1. The CDR3 is 13 residues long. The germline CDR1 and CDR2 sequences are LNHDA and SQIVND (reference sequence). Unmatched junction bases numbered 3, after V lost 5 bases and J lost 7 bases. The CDR3 sequence: CASSGQGASGYTF. Written as DNA, the CDR3 is TGTGCCAGTAGTGGACAGGGGGCTTCTGGCTACACCTTC.

This clonotype was seen a handful of times. The chain links TRBV7-2 to TRBJ2-2; D remains unclear. The CDR3 has 13 amino acids. Germline V gene lookup returns CDR1 SGHTA and CDR2 FQGNSA. The ends were cut back, 10 bases at V and 2 bases at J, with 11 bases in the middle. The DNA of the CDR3 is TGTGCCACCCGACACGGCAACACCGGGGAGCTGTTTTTT. Protein sequence: CATRHGNTGELFF.

The chain couples TRBV27 to TRBJ2-3; TRBD2 agrees at 12 bases. Germline loops: CDR1 MNHEY, CDR2 SMNVEV (reference sequence). J was trimmed by 4 bases and V by 4 bases; bases with no gene match: 6. CDR3 length: 16 amino acids. CDR3 bases: TGTGCCAGCAGTTCCTGGACTAGCGGGACTGCAGATACGCAGTATTTT. The encoded protein is CASSSWTSGTADTQYF.